The next 23 T cell receptor beta chains were all read from a single sample in a study of OX40 agonist ivuxolimab in advanced cancers. TCRdb's table, derived via immunoSEQ multiplex PCR, lists solely in-frame clones and lacks some. The data hold 100,000 to 110,000 clones, with 91% observed a single time. The source material was CD4+ or CD8+ T cells sorted from blood, sampled in a trial of the OX40 agonist ivuxolimab. The receptors here all came from an adult with an advanced solid tumor such as melanoma, head and neck, liver or kidney cancer.

The chain has TRBV5-4 and TRBJ2-3, with 9 bases fitting TRBD1. This CDR3 is 16 amino acids long. V shed 3 bases, J shed 2 bases, and the junction held 7 bases outside the gene matches. CDR1 is SGHNT and CDR2 is YYREEE in the germline V gene (reference sequence). CDR3 amino acids: CASSSPGQGVTDTQYF. The CDR3 bases are TGTGCCAGCAGCTCACCGGGACAGGGAGTCACAGATACGCAGTATTTT.

The chain is built from TRBV19 and TRBJ1-5; D is ambiguous. Germline CDR1 and CDR2: LNHDA and SQIVND (reference sequence). Deletions cut 9 bases from V and 3 bases from J, with 15 bases between. The CDR3 spans 14 residues. CDR3 sequence (DNA): TGTGCCAGCCGAAAAGCGGTAATCAATCAGCCCCAGCATTTT. It yields the protein CASRKAVINQPQHF.

The chain recombines TRBV4-3 with TRBJ2-2; 10 nucleotides align to TRBD1. Trimming at V came to 6 bases and at J to 4 bases, leaving 8 bases not matched to a gene. CDR3 length: 16 residues. Germline V gives CDR1 LGHNA, CDR2 YSLEER. CDR3 DNA: TGCGCCAGCAGAAAAACCGGGACAGGGGCCACCGGGGAGCTGTTTTTT. The encoded protein is CASRKTGTGATGELFF.

The chain carries TRBV19 and TRBJ2-7; TRBD2 matches at 8 bases. CDR3 length: 14 amino acids. Looked up from germline, CDR1 is LNHDA and CDR2 is SQIVND (reference sequence). Trimming removed 6 bases from V and 3 bases from J; junction bases left unmatched: 7. The CDR3 region is CASSRGGTNYEQYF. CDR3 nucleotides: TGTGCCAGTAGCCGGGGGGGGACAAACTACGAGCAGTACTTC.

The chain couples TRBV7-2 to TRBJ2-5; TRBD2 matches at 13 bases. V was clipped by 1 base and J by 6 bases; unmatched bases: 5. This CDR3 is built from 16 residues. CDR1 SGHTA and CDR2 FQGNSA come from the germline V gene. The CDR3 region has the DNA TGTGCCAGCAGCTTAGGGACTAGCGGGAGCGGGAAGACCCAGTACTTC. As protein: CASSLGTSGSGKTQYF.

Many counts were recorded for this clone. This chain uses TRBV9 with TRBJ2-1, with 9 bases aligning to TRBD2. The CDR3 spans 15 residues. The V gene end was trimmed by 2 bases and the J gene end by 8 bases; junction bases not matched to a gene: 8. CDR1 and CDR2 from the germline V gene are SGDLS and YYNGEE. The CDR3 reads CASSVSGSGQYEQFF. The CDR3 DNA is TGTGCCAGCAGCGTTAGCGGGAGCGGGCAATATGAGCAGTTCTTC.

This clone came up once. V and J are TRBV28 and TRBJ2-1, with a possible D match to TRBD2 (5 bases). Germline V gene data show CDR1 as MDHEN and CDR2 as SYDVKM. The CDR3 is 15 residues long. With 5 bases removed from V and 0 bases from J, the gap between germline ends came to 11 bases. This CDR3 reads CASSPAGLSYNEQFF. The CDR3 DNA is TGTGCCAGCAGTCCGGCGGGCCTCTCCTACAATGAGCAGTTCTTC.

This clone appeared once. V gene TRBV19 combines with J gene TRBJ1-4; tentatively, D is TRBD1 (6 bases). Germline V gives CDR1 LNHDA, CDR2 SQIVND (reference sequence). This CDR3 has 14 amino acids. Deletions cut 7 bases from V and 7 bases from J, with 16 bases between. CDR3 DNA: TGTGCCAGTACCATGGGGGGCTGGGGTGAAAAACTGTTTTTT. Encoded protein: CASTMGGWGEKLFF. Full variable domain (outside the CDR3, taken from reference TRBV19 and TRBJ1-4): DGGITQSPKYLFRKEGQNVTLSCEQNLNHDAMYWYRQDPGQGLRLIYYSQIVNDFQKGDIAEGYSVSREKKESFPLTVTSAQKNPTAFYLCASTMGGWGEKLFFGSGTQLSVL.

The V gene is TRBV2, the J gene TRBJ1-1; D is unclear. This CDR3 is 14 amino acids long. Trimming stripped 2 bases from V and 1 base from J, with 8 bases between. Germline CDR1 reads SNHLY; CDR2 reads FYNNEI. The CDR3 nucleotides read TGTGCCAGCAGTGAATTGGCAGGGAACACTGAAGCTTTCTTT. Amino acid sequence: CASSELAGNTEAFF.

The chain recombines TRBV27 with TRBJ2-7; the D gene is possibly TRBD2 (5 bases). This CDR3 has 17 residues. Germline V lookup: CDR1 MNHEY, CDR2 SMNVEV (reference sequence). V dropped 4 bases and J dropped 0 bases, with 19 bases sitting between them. CDR3 coding DNA: TGTGCCAGCAGTTCCCAAGGTTTTGTGGGGAGCTCCTACGAGCAGTACTTC. Translated, it gives CASSSQGFVGSSYEQYF.

The rearrangement joins TRBV7-9 to TRBJ2-1; D may be TRBD1 or TRBD2 (6 bases each). The CDR3 is 17 residues long. V lost 8 bases and J lost 2, with 22 bases in between. Germline V gene sequence: CDR1 SEHNR, CDR2 FQNEAQ (reference sequence). The CDR3 sequence is CASGKSRAGQPYNEQFF. The CDR3 DNA is TGTGCCAGCGGCAAAAGCAGGGCGGGACAACCCTACAATGAGCAGTTCTTC.

V and J are TRBV9 and TRBJ2-7; D perhaps matches TRBD1 (5 bases). Looked up from germline, CDR1 is SGDLS and CDR2 is YYNGEE. The V end lost 3 bases, the J end lost 6 bases, and 13 bases lay between the germline ends. This CDR3 contains 13 residues. This CDR3 is CASSGPGHVEQYF. The CDR3 coding sequence is TGTGCCAGCAGCGGTCCTGGACATGTCGAGCAGTACTTC.

The chain employs TRBV4-3 and TRBJ1-4, with 7 bases that match TRBD1. CDR3 length: 17 residues. With V trimmed by 2 bases and J by 6 bases, 12 bases remained unmatched. Germline V lookup: CDR1 LGHNA, CDR2 YSLEER. Written as DNA, the CDR3 is TGCGCCAGCAGCCAATCTCGACAGGGCGCGTCCCATGAAAAACTGTTTTTT. This codes for CASSQSRQGASHEKLFF.

This clone has only one observation. The chain uses TRBV28 and TRBJ2-7, with 8 bases lining up with TRBD2. From germline, CDR1 is MDHEN and CDR2 SYDVKM. Germline trimming cut 4 bases from V and 3 bases from J; bases unmatched to any gene: 5. The CDR3 spans 14 residues. The CDR3 coding sequence is TGTGCCAGCAGTTCGGGAGGGAGTAGCTACGAGCAGTACTTC. This encodes CASSSGGSSYEQYF.

The chain carries TRBV28 and TRBJ2-7, with D maybe TRBD2 (7 bases). The CDR3 covers 15 residues. The germline V gene has CDR1 MDHEN and CDR2 SYDVKM. V was clipped by 6 bases and J by 4 bases, with 19 bases between them. CDR3 loop: CASSSLGGGGYEQYF. The CDR3 DNA is TGTGCCAGCAGCTCCCTAGGGGGAGGGGGGTACGAGCAGTACTTC.

V gene TRBV28 combines with J gene TRBJ1-1, with TRBD1 matching over 8 bases. There are 17 residues in the CDR3. V lost 1 base to trimming and J lost 1 base; unmatched junction nucleotides: 8. The germline V gene has CDR1 MDHEN and CDR2 SYDVKM. The CDR3 region has the DNA TGTGCCAGCAGTTTATTCGAACAGGGGGAAGGGAACACTGAAGCTTTCTTT. Amino acid sequence: CASSLFEQGEGNTEAFF.

J is TRBJ2-1 and V is TRBV5-1; D gene unclear. This CDR3 has 14 amino acids. Trimming pared 3 bases from V and 2 bases from J, leaving 9 bases between. Per the germline V gene, CDR1 is SGHRS and CDR2 is YFSETQ. CDR3 amino acids: CASSSTATYNEQFF. CDR3 bases: TGCGCCAGCAGCTCGACTGCTACCTACAATGAGCAGTTCTTC. Drawing the rest from reference TRBV5-1 and TRBJ2-1, the complete variable domain is KAGVTQTPRYLIKTRGQQVTLSCSPISGHRSVSWYQQTPGQGLQFLFEYFSETQRNKGNFPGRFSGRQFSNSRSEMNVSTLELGDSALYLCASSSTATYNEQFFGPGTRLTVL.

The chain links TRBV2 to TRBJ1-1; 7 nucleotides agree with TRBD1. CDR1 and CDR2 from the germline V gene are SNHLY and FYNNEI. The CDR3 runs 15 residues. Trimming removed 1 base from V and 1 base from J; junction bases left unmatched: 3. For the CDR3, the DNA is TGTGCCAGCAGTGAAGAGACAGGGAGGAACACTGAAGCTTTCTTT. Its protein product is CASSEETGRNTEAFF.

V and J are TRBV4-1 and TRBJ2-1, with 9 positions matching TRBD1. Germline trimming cut 4 bases from V and 5 bases from J; bases unmatched to any gene: 3. The CDR3 extends over 14 amino acids. Germline lookup yields CDR1 MGHRA and CDR2 YSYEKL. This CDR3 reads CASSRGQGHNEQFF. CDR3 nucleotide sequence: TGCGCCAGCAGCCGCGGACAGGGGCACAATGAGCAGTTCTTC.

This sequence joins TRBV7-9 and TRBJ1-2; 8 bases fit TRBD1. J was trimmed by 1 base and V by 2 bases; bases with no gene match: 9. Germline loops: CDR1 SEHNR, CDR2 FQNEAQ (reference sequence). This CDR3 region has 17 residues. The CDR3 nucleotides are TGTGCCAGCAGCTTAACCGGACAGGGCAAGCGTAACTATGGCTACACCTTC. It yields the protein CASSLTGQGKRNYGYTF.

The genes are TRBV27 and TRBJ1-1; TRBD1 might be the D (5 bases). Germline CDR1 is MNHEY and CDR2 is SMNVEV (reference sequence). V gave up 6 bases and J gave up 1 base, with 12 bases separating them. The CDR3 sequence is 14 residues long. The CDR3 bases are TGTGCCAGCAGCCGGACAAGAAGGAACACTGAAGCTTTCTTT. This translates into CASSRTRRNTEAFF.

This rearrangement joins TRBV6-1 to TRBJ2-2; TRBD1 matches 10 bases. V lost 2 bases to trimming and J lost 6 bases; unmatched junction nucleotides: 3. Germline V gene sequence: CDR1 MNHNS, CDR2 SASEGT. The CDR3 has 15 amino acids. DNA for the CDR3: TGTGCCAGCAGTGAACGAGGACAGGGGGCCGGGGAGCTGTTTTTT. Translated: CASSERGQGAGELFF.

This clone has a single count. V gene TRBV5-4 combines with J gene TRBJ2-7; D unresolved. The V gene lost 4 bases and the J gene lost 7 bases, with 21 bases spanning the gap. This CDR3 spans 15 amino acids. Germline lookup yields CDR1 SGHNT and CDR2 YYREEE (reference sequence). The CDR3 DNA reads TGTGCCAGCAGCGGTCTGGAACAGCAGTCTCTAGAGCAGTACTTC. This encodes CASSGLEQQSLEQYF.